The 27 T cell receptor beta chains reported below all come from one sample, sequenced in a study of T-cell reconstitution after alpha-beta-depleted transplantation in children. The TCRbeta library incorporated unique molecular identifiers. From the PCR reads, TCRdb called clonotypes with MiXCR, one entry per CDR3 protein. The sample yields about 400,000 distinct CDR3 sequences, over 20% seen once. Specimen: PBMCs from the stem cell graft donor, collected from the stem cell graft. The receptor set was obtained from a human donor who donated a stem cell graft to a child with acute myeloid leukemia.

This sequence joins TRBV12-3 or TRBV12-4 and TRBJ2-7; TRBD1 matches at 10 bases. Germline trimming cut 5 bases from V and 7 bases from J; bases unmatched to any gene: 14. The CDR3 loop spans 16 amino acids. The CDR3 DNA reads TGTGCCAGCAGTCTGAACACCGGGACAGGGGCGGGGGAGCAGTACTTC. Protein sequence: CASSLNTGTGAGEQYF.

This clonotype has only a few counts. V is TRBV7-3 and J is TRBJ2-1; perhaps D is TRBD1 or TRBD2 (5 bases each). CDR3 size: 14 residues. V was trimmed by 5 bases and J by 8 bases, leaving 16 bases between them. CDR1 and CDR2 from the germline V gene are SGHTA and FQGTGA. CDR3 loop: CASSRGTDFHEQFF. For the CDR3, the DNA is TGTGCCAGCAGCCGAGGGACGGACTTCCATGAGCAGTTCTTC.

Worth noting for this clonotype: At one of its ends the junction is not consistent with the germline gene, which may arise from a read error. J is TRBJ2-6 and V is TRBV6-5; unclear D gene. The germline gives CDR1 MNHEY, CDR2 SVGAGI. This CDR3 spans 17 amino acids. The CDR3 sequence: CPSSYNYGRSGANVLTF. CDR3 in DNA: TGTCCCAGCAGTTACAATTACGGCCGTTCTGGGGCCAACGTCCTGACTTTC.

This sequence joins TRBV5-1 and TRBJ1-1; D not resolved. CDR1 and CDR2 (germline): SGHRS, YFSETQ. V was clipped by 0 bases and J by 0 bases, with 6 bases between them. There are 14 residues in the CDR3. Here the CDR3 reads CASSLEHMNTEAFF. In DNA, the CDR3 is TGCGCCAGCAGCTTGGAGCACATGAACACTGAAGCTTTCTTT.

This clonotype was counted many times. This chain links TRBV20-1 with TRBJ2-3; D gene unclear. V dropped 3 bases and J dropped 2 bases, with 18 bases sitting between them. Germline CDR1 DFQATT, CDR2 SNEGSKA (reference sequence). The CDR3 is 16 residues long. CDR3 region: CSASRRVPDPTDTQYF. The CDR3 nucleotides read TGCAGTGCTAGTAGGCGTGTTCCAGACCCCACAGATACGCAGTATTTT.

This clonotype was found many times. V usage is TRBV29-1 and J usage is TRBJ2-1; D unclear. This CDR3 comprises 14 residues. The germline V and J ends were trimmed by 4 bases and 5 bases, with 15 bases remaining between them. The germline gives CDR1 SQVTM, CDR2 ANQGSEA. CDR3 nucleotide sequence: TGCAGCGTTGGGACCCCTATTGGGAACAATGAGCAGTTCTTC. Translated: CSVGTPIGNNEQFF.

The CDR3 reads CASSWTGRINEKLFF. In nucleotides, the CDR3 is TGTGCCAGCAGCTGGACAGGGAGGATAAATGAAAAACTGTTTTTT. The chain couples TRBV3-1 to TRBJ1-4; 8 bases agree with TRBD1. The CDR3 consists of 15 residues. The J segment lost 5 bases and the V segment lost 5 bases, leaving 7 bases of the junction unmatched. The germline V gene has CDR1 LGHDT and CDR2 YNNKEL (reference sequence). The full variable domain, completed using reference TRBV3-1 and TRBJ1-4, is DTAVSQTPKYLVTQMGNDKSIKCEQNLGHDTMYWYKQDSKKFLKIMFSYNNKELIINETVPNRFSPKSPDKAHLNLHINSLELGDSAVYFCASSWTGRINEKLFFGSGTQLSVL.

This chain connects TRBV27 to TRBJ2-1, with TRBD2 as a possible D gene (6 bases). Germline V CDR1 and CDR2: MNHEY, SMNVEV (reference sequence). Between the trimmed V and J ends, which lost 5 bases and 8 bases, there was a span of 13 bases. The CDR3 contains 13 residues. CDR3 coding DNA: TGTGCCAGCAGTGGAACTAGCATCCATGAGCAGTTCTTC. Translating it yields CASSGTSIHEQFF.

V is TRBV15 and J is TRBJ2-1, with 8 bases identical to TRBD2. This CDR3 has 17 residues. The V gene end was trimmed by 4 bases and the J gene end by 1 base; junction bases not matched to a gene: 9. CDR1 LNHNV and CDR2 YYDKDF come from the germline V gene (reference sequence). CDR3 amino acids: CATSKGTLAGSYNEQFF. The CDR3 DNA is TGTGCCACCAGCAAAGGGACCTTAGCGGGATCCTACAATGAGCAGTTCTTC.

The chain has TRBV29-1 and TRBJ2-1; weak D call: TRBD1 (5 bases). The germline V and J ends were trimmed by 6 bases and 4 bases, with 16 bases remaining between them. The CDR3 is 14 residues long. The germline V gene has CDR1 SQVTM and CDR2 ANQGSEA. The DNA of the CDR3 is TGCAGCGTCCTCACAGGTAAACCATACAATGAGCAGTTCTTC. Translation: CSVLTGKPYNEQFF.

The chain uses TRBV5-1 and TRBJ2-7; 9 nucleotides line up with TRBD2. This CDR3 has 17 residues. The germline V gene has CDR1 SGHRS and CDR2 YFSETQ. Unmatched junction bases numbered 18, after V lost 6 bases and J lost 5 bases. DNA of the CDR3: TGCGCCAGCACTCTCAGTGGGCTAGCGGGGTTCCTCCACGAGCAGTACTTC. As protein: CASTLSGLAGFLHEQYF.

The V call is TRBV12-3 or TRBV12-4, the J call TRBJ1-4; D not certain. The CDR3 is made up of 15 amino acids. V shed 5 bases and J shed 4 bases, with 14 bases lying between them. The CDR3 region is CASSRLGALNEKLFF. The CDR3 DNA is TGTGCCAGCAGTCGCCTAGGAGCCCTTAATGAAAAACTGTTTTTT.

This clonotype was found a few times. The CDR3 sequence: CASSALKGGYGIQYF. CDR3 sequence (DNA): TGTGCCAGCAGCGCACTCAAGGGGGGGTATGGCATTCAGTACTTC. The chain couples TRBV3-1 to TRBJ2-4; TRBD2 is a possible D gene (7 bases). The V end lost 5 bases, the J end lost 9 bases, and 20 bases lay between the germline ends. Germline values: CDR1 LGHDT, CDR2 YNNKEL (reference sequence). This CDR3 region has 15 residues.

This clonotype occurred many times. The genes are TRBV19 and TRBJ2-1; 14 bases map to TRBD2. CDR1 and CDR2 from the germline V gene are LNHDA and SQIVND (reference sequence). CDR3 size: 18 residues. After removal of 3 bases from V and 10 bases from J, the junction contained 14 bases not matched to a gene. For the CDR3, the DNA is TGTGCCAGTAGTATTAAAGGGGTGGGACTAGCGGGAGTATGGGAGCAGTTCTTC. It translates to CASSIKGVGLAGVWEQFF.

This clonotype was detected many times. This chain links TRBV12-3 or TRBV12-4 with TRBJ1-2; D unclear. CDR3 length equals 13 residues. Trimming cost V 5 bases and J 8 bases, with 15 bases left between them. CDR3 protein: CASSPNRELGYTF. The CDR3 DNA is TGTGCCAGCAGTCCAAATAGGGAGTTAGGCTACACCTTC.

This CDR3 is CASREIAGEETQYF. The CDR3 nucleotides are TGCGCCAGCAGGGAGATTGCGGGAGAGGAGACCCAGTACTTC. The rearrangement joins TRBV10-2 to TRBJ2-5, with 7 positions matching TRBD2. V dropped 6 bases and J dropped 5; count of bases not matched to a gene: 9. This CDR3 spans 14 amino acids. From germline, CDR1 is WSHSY and CDR2 SAAADI.

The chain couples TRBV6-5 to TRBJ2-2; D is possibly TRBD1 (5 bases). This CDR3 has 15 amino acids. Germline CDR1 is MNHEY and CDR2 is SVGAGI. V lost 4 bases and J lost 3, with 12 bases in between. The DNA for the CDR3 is TGTGCCAGCAGTTCCAGGGTAGTGTACACCGGGGAGCTGTTTTTT. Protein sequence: CASSSRVVYTGELFF.

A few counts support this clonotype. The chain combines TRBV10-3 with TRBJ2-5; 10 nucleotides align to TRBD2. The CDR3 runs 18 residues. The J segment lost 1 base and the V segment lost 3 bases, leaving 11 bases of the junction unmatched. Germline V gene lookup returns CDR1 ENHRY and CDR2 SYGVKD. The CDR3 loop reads CAISEWNLAGALQETQYF. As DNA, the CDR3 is TGTGCCATCAGTGAATGGAATCTAGCGGGAGCTCTCCAAGAGACCCAGTACTTC.

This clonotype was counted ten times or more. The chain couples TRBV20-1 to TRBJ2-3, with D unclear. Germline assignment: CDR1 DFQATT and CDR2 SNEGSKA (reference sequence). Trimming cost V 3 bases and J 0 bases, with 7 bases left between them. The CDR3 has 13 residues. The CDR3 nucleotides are TGCAGTGCTAGCCGCGGTAGCACAGATACGCAGTATTTT. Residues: CSASRGSTDTQYF.

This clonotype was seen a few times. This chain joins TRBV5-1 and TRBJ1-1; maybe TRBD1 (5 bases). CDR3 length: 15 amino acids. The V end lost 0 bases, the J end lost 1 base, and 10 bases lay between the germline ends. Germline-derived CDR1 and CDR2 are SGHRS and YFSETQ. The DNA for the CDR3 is TGCGCCAGCAGCTTGGCCGGACAAACGAACACTGAAGCTTTCTTT. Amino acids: CASSLAGQTNTEAFF.

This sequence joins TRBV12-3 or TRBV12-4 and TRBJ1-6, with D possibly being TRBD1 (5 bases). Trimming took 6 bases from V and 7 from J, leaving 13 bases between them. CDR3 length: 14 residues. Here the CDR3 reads CASSPGEGNSPLHF. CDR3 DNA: TGTGCCAGCAGCCCGGGGGAGGGGAATTCACCCCTCCACTTT.

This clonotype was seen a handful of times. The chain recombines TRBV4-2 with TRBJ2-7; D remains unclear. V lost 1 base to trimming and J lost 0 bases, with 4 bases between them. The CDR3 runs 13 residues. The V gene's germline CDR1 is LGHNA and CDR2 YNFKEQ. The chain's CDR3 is CASSQGISYEQYF. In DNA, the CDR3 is TGTGCCAGCAGCCAAGGGATCTCCTACGAGCAGTACTTC.

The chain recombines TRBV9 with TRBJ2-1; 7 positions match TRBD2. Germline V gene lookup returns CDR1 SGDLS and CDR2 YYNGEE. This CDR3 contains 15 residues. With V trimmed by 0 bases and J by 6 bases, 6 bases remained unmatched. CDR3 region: CASSVGGGLFNEQFF. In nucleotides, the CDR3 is TGTGCCAGCAGCGTAGGGGGGGGACTTTTCAATGAGCAGTTCTTC.

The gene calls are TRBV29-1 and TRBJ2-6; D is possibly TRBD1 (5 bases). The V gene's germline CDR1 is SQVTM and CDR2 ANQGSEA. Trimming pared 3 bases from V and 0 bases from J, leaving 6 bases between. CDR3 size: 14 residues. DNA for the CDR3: TGCAGCGTTGAGACAGTCTCTGGGGCCAACGTCCTGACTTTC. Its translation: CSVETVSGANVLTF.

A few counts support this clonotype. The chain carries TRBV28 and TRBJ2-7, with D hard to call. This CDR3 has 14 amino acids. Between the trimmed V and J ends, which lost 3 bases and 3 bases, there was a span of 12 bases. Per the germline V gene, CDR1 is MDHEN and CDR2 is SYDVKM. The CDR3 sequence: CASSFTPVDYEQYF. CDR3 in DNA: TGTGCCAGCAGTTTTACACCCGTGGACTACGAGCAGTACTTC.

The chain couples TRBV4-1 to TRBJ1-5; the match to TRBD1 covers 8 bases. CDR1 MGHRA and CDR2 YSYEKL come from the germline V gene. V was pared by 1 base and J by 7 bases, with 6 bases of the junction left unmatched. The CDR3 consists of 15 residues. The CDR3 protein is CASSQVGQGDQPQHF. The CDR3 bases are TGCGCCAGCAGCCAAGTTGGACAGGGAGACCAGCCCCAGCATTTT.

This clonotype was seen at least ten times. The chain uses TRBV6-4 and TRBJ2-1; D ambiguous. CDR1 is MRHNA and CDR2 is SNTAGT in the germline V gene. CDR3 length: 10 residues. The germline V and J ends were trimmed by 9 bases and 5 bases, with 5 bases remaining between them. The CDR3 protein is CARENNEQFF. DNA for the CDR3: TGTGCCAGAGAGAACAATGAGCAGTTCTTC.